Below, one T cell receptor (beta chain) is given with its context. This clonotype was found a few times. Its antigen has not been determined. Per-base quality was not reported, and no clone a single base away is much larger than it. Read against the paper, the sample's treatment or condition label means: allogeneic hematopoietic cell transplantation with graft depleted of TCRalphabeta T cells and CD19 B cells. The children who served as transplant recipients had been given grafts of TCRalphabeta/CD19-depleted allogeneic hematopoietic cells. To prepare the library, PCR was applied. TCRdb shows the sequencer as Illumina HiSeq 2500. Molecular barcoding was employed in the preparation of TCR libraries, with unique molecular identifiers being used to normalize TCRbeta repertoire quantification. TCRdb reanalyzed the raw reads on its own, using fastp at Q25 for trimming and MiXCR for clone calling, and kept in-frame beta chains. Identical CDR3 proteins give one entry, which carries the most common genes and DNA. This sample holds some 600,000 distinct CDR3 sequences; 13% were observed only once. Of the sample, around 2% falls within the top ten clones.

The data were taken from a study of T-cell reconstitution after alpha-beta-depleted transplantation in children (dated by TCRdb to 2016 to 2017). In the study overall: The study quantitatively tracked T-cell immune reconstitution after TCRalphabeta/CD19-depleted allogeneic hematopoietic cell transplantation in children using TCR repertoire profiling.

The junction shows trimming of 7 bases on V and 6 bases on J, plus 18 bases between the germline ends. The CDR3 starts with the cysteine, ends with the phenylalanine, and has 15 residues. CDR3 DNA is the only sequence kept; it has 45 bases, read in frame from the first base. Results the study describes overall, beyond this receptor: The apparently early recovery of alphabetaT-cell counts about two months after transplant reportedly depended on only several hundred rapidly expanded clones that came from non-depleted graft cells. In some patients, high TCRbeta diversity at day 60 was attributed to recipient T cells and intrathymic progenitors that had survived conditioning. Over the following months the frequencies of hyperexpanded clones went down, and after one year T-cell counts and TCRbeta diversity were mostly credited to newly produced T cells.

This TCR was recovered from a male patient between 10 and 17 years old who had a stem cell transplant for acute myeloid leukemia, so the T cells may come from the graft donor. The chain couples TRBV12-3 or TRBV12-4 to TRBJ2-2; the best D guess is TRBD2, with 5 bases matching. The starting material was PBMCs, mostly from graft donor cells, obtained 360 days after TCRalphabeta/CD19-depleted stem cell transplant. The DNA sequence is TGTGCCAGCACCGCGGGCCGGGGTGGAGCCGGGGAGCTGTTTTTT. It translates to CASTAGRGGAGELFF.